Reported below is one T cell receptor (beta chain). One end of the junction does not line up with germline, which may come from a read error. The sample originates from a study of blood T cell repertoires in COVID-19. Overall study: The analysed material was cDNA or gDNA that came from T cells, B-cell-depleted T cells, or PBMCs.

From germline, CDR1 is PRHDT and CDR2 FYEKMQ (reference sequence). The CDR3 is 13 residues long. Recruitment covered about two dozen US areas and drew participants whose ages spanned roughly 18 to 90 years. Clones were read by immunoSEQ multiplex PCR, and TCRdb kept only the in-frame ones, dropping some. Here the sample spans 340,000 or so clones, roughly 85% being singletons. The chain links TRBV13 to TRBJ1-1, with 8 positions matching TRBD1. This TCR was sampled from a middle-aged woman with acute COVID-19. The sample taken for sequencing was PBMCs or T cells enriched from blood (not recorded which). The CDR3, as DNA: TGTGCCAGCAGCTTAAGTGGGACAGGTCCCGTTGGTTTT. This gives the protein CASSLSGTGPVGF. Filled out from reference TRBV13 and TRBJ1-1, the complete variable domain reads AAGVIQSPRHLIKEKRETATLKCYPIPRHDTVYWYQQGPGQDPQFLISFYEKMQSDKGSIPDRFSAQQFSDYHSELNMSSLELGDSALYFCASSLSGTGPVGFGQGTRLTVV.